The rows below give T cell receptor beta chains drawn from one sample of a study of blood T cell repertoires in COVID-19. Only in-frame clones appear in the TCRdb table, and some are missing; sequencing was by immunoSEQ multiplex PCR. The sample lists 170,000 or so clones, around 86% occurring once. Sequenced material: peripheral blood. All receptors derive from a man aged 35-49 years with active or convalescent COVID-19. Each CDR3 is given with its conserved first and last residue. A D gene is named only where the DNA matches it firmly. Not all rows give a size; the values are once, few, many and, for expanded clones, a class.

CDR3aa: CASSKGVAGDPWGTDTQYF; CDR3nt: TGTGCCAGCAGCAAGGGGGTAGCGGGGGACCCCTGGGGCACAGATACGCAGTATTTT; v_gene: TRBV21-1; abundance: NA; j_gene: TRBJ2-3; d_gene: NA
CDR3aa: CATEAPPGGTDTQYF; CDR3nt: TGTGCCACCGAGGCCCCCCCCGGGGGCACAGATACGCAGTATTTT; v_gene: TRBV10-3; abundance: NA; j_gene: TRBJ2-3; d_gene: NA
CDR3aa: CAIGAGNTEAFF; CDR3nt: TGTGCCATCGGTGCAGGGAATACTGAAGCTTTCTTT; v_gene: TRBV10-3; abundance: NA; j_gene: TRBJ1-1; d_gene: NA
CDR3aa: CASSRDSSGNTIYF; CDR3nt: TGTGCCAGCAGCCGGGACAGCTCTGGAAACACCATATATTTT; v_gene: TRBV5-4; abundance: NA; j_gene: TRBJ1-3; d_gene: TRBD1
CDR3aa: CASIPQPGRGTEAFF; CDR3nt: TGTGCCAGCATCCCTCAGCCAGGGCGGGGCACTGAAGCTTTCTTT; v_gene: TRBV28; abundance: few; j_gene: TRBJ1-1; d_gene: NA
CDR3aa: CASSQEGTGGYEQYF; CDR3nt: TGTGCCAGCAGCCAAGAGGGGACAGGGGGCTACGAGCAGTACTTC; v_gene: TRBV3-1/TRBV3-2; abundance: NA; j_gene: TRBJ2-7; d_gene: TRBD1
CDR3aa: CASSARQGLGEKLFF; CDR3nt: TGTGCCAGCAGTGCAAGACAGGGATTAGGGGAAAAACTGTTTTTT; v_gene: TRBV28; abundance: NA; j_gene: TRBJ1-4; d_gene: TRBD1
CDR3aa: CASSLAGVYNEQFF; CDR3nt: TGTGCCAGCAGCCTAGCGGGGGTATACAATGAGCAGTTCTTC; v_gene: TRBV28; abundance: NA; j_gene: TRBJ2-1; d_gene: TRBD2
CDR3aa: CASSLGGVIYEQYF; CDR3nt: TGTGCCAGCAGCTTGGGAGGTGTGATCTACGAGCAGTACTTC; v_gene: TRBV5-5; abundance: NA; j_gene: TRBJ2-7; d_gene: NA
CDR3aa: CASSTPARGGQETQYF; CDR3nt: TGTGCCAGCAGCACTCCCGCGCGGGGGGGCCAAGAGACCCAGTACTTC; v_gene: TRBV5-4; abundance: NA; j_gene: TRBJ2-5; d_gene: TRBD2
CDR3aa: CASSLSGGQDNSPLHF; CDR3nt: TGTGCCAGCAGCCTAAGTGGGGGACAGGATAATTCACCCCTCCACTTT; v_gene: TRBV25-1; abundance: NA; j_gene: TRBJ1-6; d_gene: TRBD1
CDR3aa: CASSQDYSYNEQFF; CDR3nt: TGTGCCAGCAGTCAGGACTACTCCTACAATGAGCAGTTCTTC; v_gene: TRBV6-5; abundance: NA; j_gene: TRBJ2-1; d_gene: NA
CDR3aa: CASTLNGLDEGRYGYTF; CDR3nt: TGTGCCAGCACTCTAAACGGTCTTGACGAAGGGAGATATGGCTACACCTTC; v_gene: TRBV28; abundance: NA; j_gene: TRBJ1-2; d_gene: NA
CDR3aa: CASSQVWGGRETQYF; CDR3nt: TGTGCCAGCAGCCAAGTGTGGGGGGGCCGCGAGACCCAGTACTTC; v_gene: TRBV4-2; abundance: NA; j_gene: TRBJ2-5; d_gene: NA
CDR3aa: CASSRSVLAVTNEQFF; CDR3nt: TGTGCCAGCAGCCGTAGTGTACTAGCGGTGACCAATGAGCAGTTCTTC; v_gene: TRBV9; abundance: NA; j_gene: TRBJ2-1; d_gene: TRBD2
CDR3aa: CASSSKLGSEAFF; CDR3nt: TGCGCCAGCAGCTCGAAACTCGGTTCTGAAGCTTTCTTT; v_gene: TRBV5-1; abundance: NA; j_gene: TRBJ1-1; d_gene: NA
CDR3aa: CASSLGGEGKAFF; CDR3nt: TGTGCCAGCAGCTTAGGAGGGGAGGGCAAAGCTTTCTTT; v_gene: TRBV7-3; abundance: NA; j_gene: TRBJ1-1; d_gene: NA
CDR3aa: CSVVLTGNYGYTF; CDR3nt: TGCAGCGTTGTCCTGACAGGGAACTATGGCTACACCTTC; v_gene: TRBV29-1; abundance: NA; j_gene: TRBJ1-2; d_gene: TRBD1
CDR3aa: CASSEWQGSQPQHF; CDR3nt: TGTGCCAGCAGTGAATGGCAGGGTAGTCAGCCCCAGCATTTT; v_gene: TRBV2; abundance: NA; j_gene: TRBJ1-5; d_gene: NA
CDR3aa: CASSPLPLQGGYTF; CDR3nt: TGTGCCAGCAGCCCACTCCCCCTCCAGGGAGGCTACACCTTC; v_gene: TRBV7-2; abundance: NA; j_gene: TRBJ1-2; d_gene: NA
CDR3aa: CATSNHGLNTEAFF; CDR3nt: TGTGCCACCAGCAACCACGGTTTGAACACTGAAGCTTTCTTT; v_gene: TRBV15; abundance: NA; j_gene: TRBJ1-1; d_gene: NA
CDR3aa: CASSPSGGAGGDTQYF; CDR3nt: TGTGCCAGCAGTCCTAGCGGGGGGGCGGGAGGAGATACGCAGTATTTT; v_gene: TRBV5-4; abundance: NA; j_gene: TRBJ2-3; d_gene: TRBD2
CDR3aa: CATSRSGQGARGTQYF; CDR3nt: TGTGCCACCAGCAGATCTGGACAGGGGGCGCGGGGGACCCAGTACTTC; v_gene: TRBV15; abundance: NA; j_gene: TRBJ2-5; d_gene: TRBD1
CDR3aa: CASSPRYEQYF; CDR3nt: TGTGCCAGCAGCCCTCGGTACGAGCAGTACTTC; v_gene: TRBV7-8; abundance: NA; j_gene: TRBJ2-7; d_gene: NA
CDR3aa: CAWSVRGGGSSYEQYF; CDR3nt: TGTGCCTGGAGTGTACGGGGCGGGGGGTCCTCCTACGAGCAGTACTTC; v_gene: TRBV30; abundance: NA; j_gene: TRBJ2-7; d_gene: TRBD2
CDR3aa: CASSLSGHSAYEQYF; CDR3nt: TGTGCCAGCAGTTTATCCGGACACAGTGCCTACGAGCAGTACTTC; v_gene: TRBV27; abundance: NA; j_gene: TRBJ2-7; d_gene: NA
CDR3aa: CSYTGTSNAADTQYF; CDR3nt: TGCAGCTATACCGGGACTAGCAACGCGGCAGATACGCAGTATTTT; v_gene: TRBV29-1; abundance: NA; j_gene: TRBJ2-3; d_gene: TRBD2
CDR3aa: CASSLGGGTEAFF; CDR3nt: TGTGCCAGCAGCTTGGGCGGGGGCACTGAAGCTTTCTTT; v_gene: TRBV5-4; abundance: NA; j_gene: TRBJ1-1; d_gene: NA
CDR3aa: CASRTLAGAQETQYF; CDR3nt: TGCGCCAGTAGGACGCTAGCGGGGGCCCAAGAGACCCAGTACTTC; v_gene: TRBV5-1; abundance: NA; j_gene: TRBJ2-5; d_gene: TRBD2
CDR3aa: CASSVVVAGTDTQYF; CDR3nt: TGTGCCAGCAGCGTGGTGGTAGCGGGGACAGATACGCAGTATTTT; v_gene: TRBV5-8; abundance: once; j_gene: TRBJ2-3; d_gene: TRBD2
CDR3aa: CASSPGNGGRGRF; CDR3nt: TGTGCCAGCAGCCCCGGCAATGGCGGCAGGGGAAGGTTC; v_gene: TRBV13; abundance: NA; j_gene: TRBJ2-7; d_gene: NA
CDR3aa: CASGSGTGTRGEAFF; CDR3nt: TGTGCCTCTGGATCCGGGACAGGGACTAGGGGTGAAGCTTTCTTT; v_gene: TRBV27; abundance: NA; j_gene: TRBJ1-1; d_gene: TRBD1
CDR3aa: CASSDSGGVGSPLHF; CDR3nt: TGTGCCAGCAGTGATTCAGGGGGCGTCGGGTCACCCCTCCACTTT; v_gene: TRBV6-1; abundance: NA; j_gene: TRBJ1-6; d_gene: TRBD1
CDR3aa: CASSPLLVSPISYNEQFF; CDR3nt: TGTGCCAGCTCACCGCTACTCGTCTCCCCGATTTCCTACAATGAGCAGTTCTTC; v_gene: TRBV18; abundance: NA; j_gene: TRBJ2-1; d_gene: NA
CDR3aa: CASQGQGPGELFF; CDR3nt: TGTGCCAGTCAGGGACAGGGACCCGGGGAGCTGTTTTTT; v_gene: TRBV27; abundance: NA; j_gene: TRBJ2-2; d_gene: TRBD1
CDR3aa: CASSLDRSTEAFF; CDR3nt: TGTGCCAGCAGCTTAGACAGGTCCACTGAAGCTTTCTTT; v_gene: TRBV28; abundance: NA; j_gene: TRBJ1-1; d_gene: NA
CDR3aa: CASSYDRVGANTEAFF; CDR3nt: TGTGCCAGCAGTTACGACAGGGTCGGAGCGAACACTGAAGCTTTCTTT; v_gene: TRBV6-5; abundance: NA; j_gene: TRBJ1-1; d_gene: TRBD1
CDR3aa: CASSEDGRPGTEAFF; CDR3nt: TGTGCCAGCAGTGAAGACGGACGTCCGGGAACTGAAGCTTTCTTT; v_gene: TRBV6-1; abundance: NA; j_gene: TRBJ1-1; d_gene: NA
CDR3aa: CASSMGWRNEQFF; CDR3nt: TGTGCCAGTAGTATGGGTTGGCGGAATGAGCAGTTCTTC; v_gene: TRBV19; abundance: NA; j_gene: TRBJ2-1; d_gene: NA
CDR3aa: CASSPGQTNNSPLHF; CDR3nt: TGTGCCAGTAGCCCGGGACAGACGAATAATTCACCCCTCCACTTT; v_gene: TRBV19; abundance: NA; j_gene: TRBJ1-6; d_gene: TRBD1
CDR3aa: CASSFPGQLYQPQHF; CDR3nt: TGTGCCAGCAGTTTCCCGGGACAGTTATATCAGCCCCAGCATTTT; v_gene: TRBV28; abundance: few; j_gene: TRBJ1-5; d_gene: TRBD1